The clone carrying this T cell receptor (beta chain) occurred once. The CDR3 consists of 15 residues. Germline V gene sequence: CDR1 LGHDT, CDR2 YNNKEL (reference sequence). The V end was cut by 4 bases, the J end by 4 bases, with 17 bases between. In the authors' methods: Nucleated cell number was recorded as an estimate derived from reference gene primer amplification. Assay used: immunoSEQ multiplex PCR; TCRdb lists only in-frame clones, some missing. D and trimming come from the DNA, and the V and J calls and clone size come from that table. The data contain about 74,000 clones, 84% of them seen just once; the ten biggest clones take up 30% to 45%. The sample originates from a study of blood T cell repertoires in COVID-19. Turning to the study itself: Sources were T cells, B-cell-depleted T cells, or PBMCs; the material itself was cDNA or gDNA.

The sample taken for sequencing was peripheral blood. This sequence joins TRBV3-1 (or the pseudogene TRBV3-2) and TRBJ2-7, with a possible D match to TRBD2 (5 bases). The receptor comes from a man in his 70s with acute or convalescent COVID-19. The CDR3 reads CASSPDPEAPYEQYF. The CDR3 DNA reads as TGTGCCAGCAGCCCCGACCCGGAGGCCCCTTACGAGCAGTACTTC.